The rows below give T cell receptor beta chains drawn from one sample of a study of patients and donors after allogeneic stem cell transplantation. MiXCR, applied by TCRdb to the RT-PCR reads, yields one record per CDR3 protein. This sample yields tens of thousands of distinct CDR3 sequences, of which around 48% are seen a single time; more than 55% belongs to the top ten. Sequencing input: blood, either unsorted or a sorted T cell fraction (not recorded which). These receptors were taken from a human donor who was either an allogeneic HSCT recipient or a stem cell or donor lymphocyte infusion donor (not recorded which). It is not recorded whose cells these are; they may come from a transplant donor. The CDR3 runs from the conserved cysteine through the conserved F or W. A D gene is named only where the DNA matches it firmly. Part of the rows lack a size; the others show once, few, many or a class for expanded clones.

abundance	v_gene	len	d_gene	j_gene	CDR3aa	CDR3nt
.	TRBV20-1	13	.	TRBJ1-1	CSARDRLNTEAFF	TGCAGTGCTAGAGACAGGTTGAACACTGAAGCTTTCTTT
.	TRBV12-3/TRBV12-4	14	TRBD1	TRBJ1-2	CASRPGQGNYGYTF	TGTGCCAGCAGGCCGGGACAGGGAAACTATGGCTACACCTTC
.	TRBV5-6	15	.	TRBJ1-5	CASSSLKADDQPQHF	TGTGCCAGCAGCTCCCTAAAGGCGGACGATCAGCCCCAGCATTTT
few	TRBV10-3	15	.	TRBJ1-4	CAISESLATNEKLFF	TGTGCCATCAGTGAGTCGCTCGCAACTAATGAAAAACTGTTTTTT
.	TRBV28	14	.	TRBJ1-5	CASSFSDTAWPQHF	TGTGCCAGCAGTTTCAGTGACACCGCTTGGCCCCAGCATTTT
.	TRBV20-1	15	.	TRBJ1-2	CSASKWGTEKYGYTF	TGCAGTGCTTCCAAGTGGGGCACGGAAAAATATGGCTACACCTTC
.	TRBV7-2	16	.	TRBJ1-2	CASSLVGRQQLHGYTF	TGTGCCAGCAGCTTAGTAGGTCGACAGCAACTCCATGGCTACACCTTC
.	TRBV5-1	16	TRBD1	TRBJ1-1	CASSPGQGGRHFEAFF	TGCGCCAGCAGCCCGGGACAGGGGGGACGGCACTTCGAAGCTTTCTTT
.	TRBV20-1	13	TRBD1	TRBJ1-5	CSALDRAEAPQHF	TGCAGTGCTCTAGACAGGGCAGAAGCGCCCCAGCATTTT
once	TRBV28	14	TRBD1	TRBJ1-6	CASSLRGRVTPLHF	TGTGCCAGCAGTTTAAGGGGGCGCGTGACACCCCTCCACTTT
few	TRBV12-3/TRBV12-4	14	.	TRBJ1-4	CASSQQATNEKLFF	TGTGCCAGCAGTCAACAGGCAACTAATGAAAAACTGTTTTTT
.	TRBV4-1	15	.	TRBJ1-1	CASSLPGRRNTEAFF	TGCGCCAGCAGCCTCCCGGGACGCCGGAACACTGAAGCTTTCTTT
few	TRBV7-2	15	TRBD1	TRBJ1-3	CASSKTPGQGDTIYF	TGTGCCAGCAGCAAAACGCCGGGACAGGGTGACACCATATATTTT
once	TRBV6-5	13	TRBD2	TRBJ2-1	CASSTSGIGEQFF	TGTGCCAGCAGTACTAGCGGGATTGGGGAGCAGTTCTTC
few	TRBV6-2/TRBV6-3	18	TRBD1	TRBJ1-5	CASSYSTGQGRNNQPQHF	TGTGCCAGCAGTTACTCGACCGGACAGGGGAGAAACAATCAGCCCCAGCATTTT
.	TRBV29-1	14	TRBD2	TRBJ2-2	CSVELAGGPGELFF	TGCAGCGTTGAGTTGGCGGGAGGACCCGGGGAGCTGTTTTTT
.	TRBV28	15	.	TRBJ1-5	CASRPRDSPNQPQHF	TGTGCCAGCAGACCCCGCGACAGCCCTAATCAGCCCCAGCATTTT
.	TRBV7-2	11	.	TRBJ1-2	CASRNPLRYTF	TGTGCTAGCAGAAACCCCCTACGCTACACCTTC
.	TRBV5-1	14	TRBD1	TRBJ1-6	CASSEGQGRSPLHF	TGCGCCAGCAGCGAGGGACAGGGACGCTCACCCCTCCACTTT
.	TRBV12-3/TRBV12-4	16	TRBD1	TRBJ1-2	CASSLEGGGSIRGYTF	TGTGCCAGCAGTTTAGAAGGGGGCGGAAGTATACGTGGCTACACCTTC
.	TRBV7-2	14	.	TRBJ1-2	CASSYRPDDYGYTF	TGTGCCAGCAGCTACCGTCCAGACGATTATGGCTACACCTTC
few	TRBV2	13	.	TRBJ1-1	CARKTGKNTEAFF	TGTGCCCGAAAGACCGGTAAAAACACTGAAGCTTTCTTT
.	TRBV29-1	13	.	TRBJ2-7	CSVLGPPSYEQYF	TGCAGCGTCCTCGGCCCACCTTCCTACGAGCAGTACTTC
once	TRBV27	16	TRBD2	TRBJ2-7	CASSFKAGGSSYEQYF	TGTGCCAGCAGTTTCAAGGCGGGAGGGAGCTCCTACGAGCAGTACTTC
.	TRBV11-3	12	.	TRBJ1-5	CARLDSSQPQHF	TGTGCCAGATTGGACAGTTCTCAGCCCCAGCATTTT
few	TRBV11-1	14	.	TRBJ1-5	CASSSRGPNQPQHF	TGTGCCAGCAGCTCGCGGGGACCCAATCAGCCCCAGCATTTT
few	TRBV15	11	.	TRBJ2-1	CATSTGTFQFF	TGTGCCACCAGCACAGGGACCTTCCAGTTCTTC
.	TRBV29-1	15	.	TRBJ1-2	CSAIPGSVTNYGYTF	TGCAGCGCAATTCCGGGCTCCGTTACTAACTATGGCTACACCTTC
few	TRBV6-5	16	.	TRBJ1-5	CASSRLGQVGNQPQHF	TGTGCCAGCAGTCGCCTAGGGCAGGTTGGCAATCAGCCCCAGCATTTT
.	TRBV4-3	12	.	TRBJ1-4	CASSQDLKKLFF	TGCGCCAGCAGCCAAGATCTGAAAAAACTGTTTTTT
few	TRBV4-1	15	.	TRBJ1-4	CASSQDPGSNEKLFF	TGCGCCAGCAGCCAAGATCCAGGGTCAAATGAAAAACTGTTTTTT
few	TRBV7-3	15	TRBD1	TRBJ1-2	CASSPSTTGFGGYTF	TGTGCCAGCAGCCCAAGTACGACAGGGTTTGGTGGCTACACCTTC
.	TRBV28	17	.	TRBJ1-5	CASSLTGTLNSNQPQHF	TGTGCCAGCAGTTTAACGGGGACACTCAATAGCAATCAGCCCCAGCATTTT